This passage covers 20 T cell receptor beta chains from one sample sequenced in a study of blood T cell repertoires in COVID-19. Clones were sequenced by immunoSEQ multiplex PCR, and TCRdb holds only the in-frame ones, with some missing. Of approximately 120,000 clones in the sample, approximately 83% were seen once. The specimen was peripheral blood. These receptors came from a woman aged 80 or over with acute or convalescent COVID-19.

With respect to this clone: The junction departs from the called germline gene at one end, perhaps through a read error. The CDR3 DNA follows: TGTGCCAGCAGATTAGGTGGGGGCTGGGGGTACGAGCAGTACTTC. This encodes CASRLGGGWGYEQYF. V and J are TRBV11-2 and TRBJ2-7; a possible D gene is TRBD1 (6 bases). The CDR3 consists of 15 residues. Per the germline V gene, CDR1 is SGHAT and CDR2 is FQNNGV.

The CDR3 loop reads CASTPALAGADTQYF. For the CDR3, the DNA is TGTGCCAGCACGCCTGCACTAGCGGGCGCAGATACGCAGTATTTT. The chain employs TRBV7-2 and TRBJ2-3, with 9 bases fitting TRBD2. The length of the CDR3 is 15 residues. Trimming took 7 bases from V and 4 from J; bases not matched to a gene: 9. Germline lookup yields CDR1 SGHTA and CDR2 FQGNSA. The entire variable domain, with the rest obtained from reference TRBV7-2 and TRBJ2-3, is as follows: GAGVSQSPSNKVTEKGKDVELRCDPISGHTALYWYRQSLGQGLEFLIYFQGNSAPDKSGLPSDRFSAERTGGSVSTLTIQRTQQEDSAVYLCASTPALAGADTQYFGPGTRLTVL.

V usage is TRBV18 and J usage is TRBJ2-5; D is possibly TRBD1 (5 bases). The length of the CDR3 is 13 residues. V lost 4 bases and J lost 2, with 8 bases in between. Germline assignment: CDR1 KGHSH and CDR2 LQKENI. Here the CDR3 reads CASSLQGQETQYF. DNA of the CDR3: TGTGCCAGCTCACTGCAGGGACAAGAGACCCAGTACTTC.

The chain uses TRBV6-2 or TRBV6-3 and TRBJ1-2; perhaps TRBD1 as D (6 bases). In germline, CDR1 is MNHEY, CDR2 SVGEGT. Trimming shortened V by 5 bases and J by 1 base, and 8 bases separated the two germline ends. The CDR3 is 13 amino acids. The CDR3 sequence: CASSQDSNYGYTF. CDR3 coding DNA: TGTGCCAGCAGTCAGGACAGTAACTATGGCTACACCTTC.

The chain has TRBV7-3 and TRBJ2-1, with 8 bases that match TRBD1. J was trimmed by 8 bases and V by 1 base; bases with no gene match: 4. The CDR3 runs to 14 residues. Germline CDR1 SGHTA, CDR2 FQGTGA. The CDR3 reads CASSLRGQVDEQFF. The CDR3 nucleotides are TGTGCCAGCAGCTTAAGGGGACAGGTCGATGAGCAGTTCTTC.

The CDR3 nucleotides are TGCGCCAGCAGCCCGGACACGAACACTGAAGCTTTCTTT. Protein sequence: CASSPDTNTEAFF. The gene calls are TRBV5-1 and TRBJ1-1; D might be TRBD1 (5 bases). V was shortened by 4 bases and J by 1 base, with 8 bases between the two germline ends. CDR1 is SGHRS, CDR2 YFSETQ, per germline. This CDR3 comprises 13 residues.

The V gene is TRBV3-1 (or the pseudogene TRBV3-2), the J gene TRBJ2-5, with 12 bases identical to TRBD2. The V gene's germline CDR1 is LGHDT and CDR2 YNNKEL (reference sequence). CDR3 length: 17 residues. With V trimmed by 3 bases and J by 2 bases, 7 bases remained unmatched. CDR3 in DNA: TGTGCCAGCAGCCACAGACTAGCGGGGGCCTGGCAAGAGACCCAGTACTTC. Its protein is CASSHRLAGAWQETQYF.

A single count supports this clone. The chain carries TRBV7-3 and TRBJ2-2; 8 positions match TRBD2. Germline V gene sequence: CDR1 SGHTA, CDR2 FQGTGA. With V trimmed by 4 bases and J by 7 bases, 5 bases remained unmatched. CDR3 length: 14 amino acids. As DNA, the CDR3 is TGTGCCAGCAGCTCCGGGGGGGCCTTCGGGGAGCTGTTTTTT. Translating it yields CASSSGGAFGELFF. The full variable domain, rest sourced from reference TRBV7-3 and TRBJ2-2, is GAGVSQTPSNKVTEKGKYVELRCDPISGHTALYWYRQSLGQGPEFLIYFQGTGAADDSGLPNDRFFAVRPEGSVSTLKIQRTERGDSAVYLCASSSGGAFGELFFGEGSRLTVL.

The CDR3 is CASSRDRDHEQYV. CDR3 bases: TGTGCCAGCAGCCGGGACAGGGACCACGAGCAGTACGTC. The chain combines TRBV7-8 with TRBJ2-7; 9 nucleotides align to TRBD1. CDR3 length: 13 amino acids. After removal of 5 bases from V and 5 bases from J, the junction contained 4 bases not matched to a gene. CDR1 and CDR2 (germline): SGHVS, FQNEAQ.

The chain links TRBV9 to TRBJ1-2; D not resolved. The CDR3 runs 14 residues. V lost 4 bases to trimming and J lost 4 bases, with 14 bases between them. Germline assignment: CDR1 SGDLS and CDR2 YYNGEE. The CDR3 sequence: CASSPELAAYGYTF. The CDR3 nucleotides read TGTGCCAGCAGCCCCGAGTTGGCGGCCTATGGCTACACCTTC.

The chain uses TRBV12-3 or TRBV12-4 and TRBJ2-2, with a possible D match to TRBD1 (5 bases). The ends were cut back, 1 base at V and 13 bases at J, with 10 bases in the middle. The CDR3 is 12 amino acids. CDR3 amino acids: CASSLGGWVLFF. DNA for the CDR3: TGTGCCAGCAGTTTAGGGGGCTGGGTGCTGTTTTTT.

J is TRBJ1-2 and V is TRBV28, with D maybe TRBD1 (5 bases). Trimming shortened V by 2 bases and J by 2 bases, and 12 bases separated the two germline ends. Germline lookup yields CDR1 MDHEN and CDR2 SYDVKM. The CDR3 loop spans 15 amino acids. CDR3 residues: CASSLPLGGNYGYTF. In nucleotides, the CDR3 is TGTGCCAGCAGTTTACCCCTGGGGGGAAACTATGGCTACACCTTC.

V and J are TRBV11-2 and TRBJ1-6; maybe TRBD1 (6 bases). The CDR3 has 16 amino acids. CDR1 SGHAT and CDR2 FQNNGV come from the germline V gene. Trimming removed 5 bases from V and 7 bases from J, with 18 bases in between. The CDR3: CASSTRQDFENSPLHF. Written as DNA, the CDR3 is TGTGCCAGCAGCACCCGACAGGACTTTGAGAATTCACCCCTCCACTTT. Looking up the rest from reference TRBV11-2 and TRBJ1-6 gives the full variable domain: EAGVAQSPRYKIIEKRQSVAFWCNPISGHATLYWYQQILGQGPKLLIQFQNNGVVDDSQLPKDRFSAERLKGVDSTLKIQPAKLEDSAVYLCASSTRQDFENSPLHFGNGTRLTVT.

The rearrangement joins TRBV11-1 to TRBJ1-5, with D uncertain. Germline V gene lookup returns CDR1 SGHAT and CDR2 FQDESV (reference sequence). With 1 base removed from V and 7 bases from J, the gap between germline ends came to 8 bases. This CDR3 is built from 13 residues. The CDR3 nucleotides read TGTGCCAGCAGCTTAGGGTCCGGGCAGCCCCAGCATTTT. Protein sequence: CASSLGSGQPQHF.

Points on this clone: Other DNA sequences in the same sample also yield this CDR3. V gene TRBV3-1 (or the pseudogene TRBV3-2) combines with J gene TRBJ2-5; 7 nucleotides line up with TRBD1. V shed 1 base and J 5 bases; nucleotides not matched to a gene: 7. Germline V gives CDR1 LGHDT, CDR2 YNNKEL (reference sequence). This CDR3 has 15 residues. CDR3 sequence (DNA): TGTGCCAGCAGCCAAGGCAGACAGGGTGGGGAGACCCAGTACTTC. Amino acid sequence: CASSQGRQGGETQYF.

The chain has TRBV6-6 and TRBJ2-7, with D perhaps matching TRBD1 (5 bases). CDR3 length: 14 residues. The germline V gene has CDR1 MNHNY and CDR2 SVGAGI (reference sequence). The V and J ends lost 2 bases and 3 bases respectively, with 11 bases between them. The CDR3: CASSYQGSIYEQYV. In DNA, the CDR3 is TGTGCCAGCAGTTACCAGGGATCTATCTACGAGCAGTACGTC.

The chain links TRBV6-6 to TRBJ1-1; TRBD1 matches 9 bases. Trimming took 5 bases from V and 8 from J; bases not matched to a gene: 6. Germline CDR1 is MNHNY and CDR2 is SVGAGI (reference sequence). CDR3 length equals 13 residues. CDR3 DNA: TGTGCCAGCAGTCCCAACAGGGGGCGCGAAGCTTTCTTT. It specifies CASSPNRGREAFF.

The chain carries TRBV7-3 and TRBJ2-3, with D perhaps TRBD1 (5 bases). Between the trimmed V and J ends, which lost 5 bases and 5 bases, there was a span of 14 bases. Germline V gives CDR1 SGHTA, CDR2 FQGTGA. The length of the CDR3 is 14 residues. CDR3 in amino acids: CASSLSGPRDTQYF. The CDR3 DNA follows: TGTGCCAGCAGCCTGTCAGGGCCCCGAGATACGCAGTATTTT. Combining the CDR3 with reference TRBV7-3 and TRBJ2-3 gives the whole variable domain GAGVSQTPSNKVTEKGKYVELRCDPISGHTALYWYRQSLGQGPEFLIYFQGTGAADDSGLPNDRFFAVRPEGSVSTLKIQRTERGDSAVYLCASSLSGPRDTQYFGPGTRLTVL.

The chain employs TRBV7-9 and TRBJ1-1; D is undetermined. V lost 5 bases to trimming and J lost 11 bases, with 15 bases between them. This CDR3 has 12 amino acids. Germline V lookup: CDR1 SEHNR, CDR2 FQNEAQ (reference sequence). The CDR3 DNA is TGTGCCAGCAGCCCGGAGGATCGTGATGCTTTCTTT. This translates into CASSPEDRDAFF.

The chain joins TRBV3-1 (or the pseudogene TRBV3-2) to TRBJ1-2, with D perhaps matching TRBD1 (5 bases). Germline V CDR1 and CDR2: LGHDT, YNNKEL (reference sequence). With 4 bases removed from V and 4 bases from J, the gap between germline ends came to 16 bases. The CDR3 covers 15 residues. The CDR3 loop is CASSPVAGQGYGYTF. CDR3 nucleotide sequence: TGTGCCAGCAGCCCGGTGGCAGGGCAGGGCTATGGCTACACCTTC.